Shown below are 22 T cell receptor beta chains from a single sample sequenced in a study of shared clonotypes between healthy human individuals. The method was immunoSEQ multiplex PCR; TCRdb's version includes in-frame clones alone and lacks a portion of them. The data show approximately 1.1 million clones, with around three quarters seen just once and 0.4% to 0.55% held by the top ten. The sequenced material came from memory CD4+ T cells from PBMCs. The subset is: CD45RA-negative fraction. Receptor source: a man younger than 35 in good health. Some clones in this sample may be carry-over from other donors' samples.

V and J are TRBV2 and TRBJ1-5, with a possible D match to TRBD1 (6 bases). The CDR3 contains 17 residues. Trimming took 1 base from V and 0 from J, leaving 13 bases between them. Germline-derived CDR1 and CDR2 are SNHLY and FYNNEI. CDR3 DNA: TGTGCCAGCAGTGAAGGTCGGACAGCTTATAGCAATCAGCCCCAGCATTTT. Its protein product is CASSEGRTAYSNQPQHF.

The chain employs TRBV19 and TRBJ2-2; D tentatively fits TRBD1 or TRBD2 (6 bases each). CDR1 is LNHDA, CDR2 SQIVND, per germline (reference sequence). This CDR3 has 17 residues. V was pared by 1 base and J by 5 bases, with 17 bases between. The CDR3 is CASSIVGGRRRTGELFF. The CDR3 DNA follows: TGTGCCAGTAGTATAGTAGGGGGGAGAAGGAGGACCGGGGAGCTGTTTTTT.

V is TRBV18 and J is TRBJ2-7, with 10 bases that match TRBD2. The CDR3 contains 17 residues. V lost 3 bases to trimming and J lost 0 bases; unmatched junction nucleotides: 8. Germline V lookup: CDR1 KGHSH, CDR2 LQKENI. The CDR3 loop is CASSPAVAGGSSYEQYF. DNA for the CDR3: TGTGCCAGCTCACCGGCCGTAGCGGGAGGTAGCTCCTACGAGCAGTACTTC.

There are many counts of this clone. This chain connects TRBV30 to TRBJ1-2; D not certain. Germline V lookup: CDR1 GTSNPN, CDR2 SVGIG (reference sequence). The germline V and J ends were trimmed by 1 base and 2 bases, with 11 bases remaining between them. CDR3 length: 14 residues. DNA for the CDR3: TGTGCCTGGAGTGGCTTTCAGGTCAACTATGGCTACACCTTC. It specifies CAWSGFQVNYGYTF.

The chain links TRBV5-4 to TRBJ2-1, with a possible D match to TRBD2 (7 bases). Germline V gives CDR1 SGHNT, CDR2 YYREEE (reference sequence). The CDR3 consists of 17 residues. V was shortened by 4 bases and J by 0 bases, with 17 bases between the two germline ends. CDR3 sequence: CASSTIQGGVSYNEQFF. The CDR3 DNA follows: TGTGCCAGCAGCACCATCCAAGGGGGGGTCTCCTACAATGAGCAGTTCTTC.

The sample holds one count of this clone. The genes are TRBV18 and TRBJ1-1; unclear D gene. The CDR3 runs 17 residues. The V gene lost 0 bases and the J gene lost 1 base, with 15 bases spanning the gap. Germline CDR1 reads KGHSH; CDR2 reads LQKENI. CDR3 amino acids: CASSPPYRGIGNTEAFF. The CDR3 DNA follows: TGTGCCAGCTCACCACCCTATAGAGGGATCGGGAACACTGAAGCTTTCTTT.

The chain joins TRBV7-2 to TRBJ1-1, with D hard to call. Trimming removed 5 bases from V and 1 base from J, with 8 bases in between. Germline V lookup: CDR1 SGHTA, CDR2 FQGNSA. The CDR3 runs to 13 residues. CDR3 in DNA: TGTGCCAGCAGCCCTTATAGGAACACTGAAGCTTTCTTT. Encoded protein: CASSPYRNTEAFF.

This chain links TRBV6-1 with TRBJ1-3; 8 nucleotides align to TRBD1. The V gene end was trimmed by 2 bases and the J gene end by 4 bases; junction bases not matched to a gene: 10. CDR3 length: 17 amino acids. Germline CDR1 and CDR2: MNHNS and SASEGT. CDR3 in amino acids: CASSESPQGAKGNTIYF. CDR3 nucleotides: TGTGCCAGCAGTGAATCCCCTCAGGGGGCAAAAGGAAACACCATATATTTT.

The chain carries TRBV4-1 and TRBJ1-6; TRBD1 is a possible D gene (5 bases). V shed 2 bases and J shed 8 bases, with 13 bases lying between them. Germline lookup yields CDR1 MGHRA and CDR2 YSYEKL. This CDR3 spans 15 amino acids. CDR3 nucleotide sequence: TGCGCCAGCAGCCAAACGGGACCGGATGATTCACCCCTCCACTTT. It yields the protein CASSQTGPDDSPLHF.

This chain connects TRBV27 to TRBJ2-1; 8 nucleotides match TRBD1. The CDR3 extends over 15 amino acids. J was trimmed by 4 bases and V by 6 bases; bases with no gene match: 8. CDR1 MNHEY and CDR2 SMNVEV come from the germline V gene (reference sequence). The CDR3 loop reads CASRRADRDYNEQFF. The CDR3 nucleotides are TGTGCCAGCAGAAGAGCGGACAGGGATTACAATGAGCAGTTCTTC.

The rearrangement uses TRBV7-9 and TRBJ2-2; TRBD2 agrees at 8 bases. Germline V lookup: CDR1 SEHNR, CDR2 FQNEAQ (reference sequence). The V gene end was trimmed by 7 bases and the J gene end by 0 bases; junction bases not matched to a gene: 16. The CDR3 loop spans 19 amino acids. CDR3 residues: CASTAWGFSGMTNTGELFF. The CDR3 DNA reads TGTGCCAGCACAGCTTGGGGGTTTAGCGGGATGACGAACACCGGGGAGCTGTTTTTT.

The V and J genes are TRBV9 and TRBJ2-5; D unclear. Trimming left V 0 bases short and J 5 bases short, with 8 bases between. CDR1 and CDR2 (germline): SGDLS, YYNGEE. The CDR3 is 13 amino acids. The CDR3 sequence: CASSVGQVETQYF. In nucleotides, the CDR3 is TGTGCCAGCAGCGTAGGCCAGGTGGAGACCCAGTACTTC.

This clone was seen once. At the DNA level, this CDR3 is encoded by other sequences in the same sample as well. J is TRBJ1-1 and V is TRBV7-9; TRBD1 might be the D (5 bases). Germline V gives CDR1 SEHNR, CDR2 FQNEAQ (reference sequence). Trimming removed 5 bases from V and 1 base from J, with 8 bases in between. This CDR3 spans 13 amino acids. As DNA, the CDR3 is TGTGCCAGCAGCAAGAGGGGGAACACTGAAGCTTTCTTT. Its translation is CASSKRGNTEAFF. Full variable domain (missing parts from reference TRBV7-9 and TRBJ1-1): DTGVSQNPRHKITKRGQNVTFRCDPISEHNRLYWYRQTLGQGPEFLTYFQNEAQLEKSRLLSDRFSAERPKGSFSTLEIQRTEQGDSAMYLCASSKRGNTEAFFGQGTRLTVV.

The chain combines TRBV7-9 with TRBJ2-3, with 11 bases that match TRBD2. Germline V gives CDR1 SEHNR, CDR2 FQNEAQ (reference sequence). Losses at the gene ends were 4 bases for V and 2 bases for J; bases not matched to a gene: 8. The CDR3 is made up of 17 amino acids. CDR3 loop: CASSSGGLAGFTDTQYF. CDR3 nucleotide sequence: TGTGCCAGCAGCTCCGGAGGACTAGCGGGTTTCACAGATACGCAGTATTTT.

The chain has TRBV28 and TRBJ2-1; 9 bases match TRBD2. V dropped 6 bases and J dropped 6; count of bases not matched to a gene: 3. Germline assignment: CDR1 MDHEN and CDR2 SYDVKM. This CDR3 contains 13 residues. The CDR3 DNA reads as TGTGCCAGCAGCCCAGCGGGGGGCAATGAGCAGTTCTTC. Its translation is CASSPAGGNEQFF.

V is TRBV5-4 and J is TRBJ2-7; perhaps TRBD2 as D (5 bases). The germline V gene has CDR1 SGHNT and CDR2 YYREEE (reference sequence). The CDR3 is 15 residues long. V shed 0 bases and J shed 0 bases, with 10 bases lying between them. CDR3 sequence (DNA): TGTGCCAGCAGCTTGGGACGGGGAGACTCCTACGAGCAGTACTTC. Its translation is CASSLGRGDSYEQYF.

The chain employs TRBV29-1 and TRBJ1-4, with D maybe TRBD1 (5 bases). Trimming removed 5 bases at V and 8 bases at J, with 24 bases between. This CDR3 spans 16 amino acids. CDR1 SQVTM and CDR2 ANQGSEA come from the germline V gene. CDR3 nucleotides: TGCAGCGTTCCGGGACGGGGTGTTTCGGGTTCCGAAAAACTGTTTTTT. Translating it yields CSVPGRGVSGSEKLFF.

The genes are TRBV11-2 and TRBJ1-2, with a possible D match to TRBD1 (5 bases). Germline-derived CDR1 and CDR2 are SGHAT and FQNNGV. CDR3 length equals 13 residues. V shed 3 bases and J shed 4 bases, with 9 bases lying between them. This chain's CDR3 is CASSFRDRYGYTF. In DNA, the CDR3 is TGTGCCAGCAGCTTCCGGGACCGCTATGGCTACACCTTC. The whole variable domain, remainder taken from reference TRBV11-2 and TRBJ1-2, is EAGVAQSPRYKIIEKRQSVAFWCNPISGHATLYWYQQILGQGPKLLIQFQNNGVVDDSQLPKDRFSAERLKGVDSTLKIQPAKLEDSAVYLCASSFRDRYGYTFGSGTRLTVV.

The rearrangement joins TRBV28 to TRBJ2-3; 8 bases align to TRBD1. Losses at the gene ends were 3 bases for V and 2 bases for J; bases not matched to a gene: 7. Germline V gene sequence: CDR1 MDHEN, CDR2 SYDVKM. This CDR3 has 16 residues. For the CDR3, the DNA is TGTGCCAGCAGTTTCCGACCGGGACAGGACACAGATACGCAGTATTTT. This encodes CASSFRPGQDTDTQYF.

This clone was picked up many times. The rearrangement uses TRBV20-1 and TRBJ2-5; D not resolved. The CDR3 spans 8 residues. The germline gives CDR1 DFQATT, CDR2 SNEGSKA (reference sequence). CDR3 loop: CRKGTQYF. The CDR3 DNA sequence: TGCAGAAAGGGTACCCAGTACTTC.

This clone was seen just once. The V and J genes are TRBV4-1 and TRBJ2-7; 8 bases are shared with TRBD1. The germline CDR1 and CDR2 sequences are MGHRA and YSYEKL. The CDR3 contains 14 residues. Trimming took 9 bases from V and 2 from J; bases not matched to a gene: 9. CDR3 residues: CARDDRDRPYEQYF. CDR3 DNA sequence: TGCGCCAGGGATGACCGGGACAGGCCCTACGAGCAGTACTTC.

A note on this clone: Other DNA sequences in this sample translate to the same CDR3. The V gene is TRBV5-4, the J gene TRBJ1-1; maybe TRBD1 (5 bases). With 1 base removed from V and 2 bases from J, the gap between germline ends came to 9 bases. Germline V CDR1 and CDR2: SGHNT, YYREEE (reference sequence). The CDR3 has 14 residues. In DNA form, the CDR3 reads TGTGCCAGCAGCTTGTCACAGGTAAACACTGAAGCTTTCTTT. It codes for CASSLSQVNTEAFF.